Listed here are 32 T cell receptor beta chains from one sample, sequenced in a study of blood T cell repertoires in COVID-19. The assay was immunoSEQ multiplex PCR, and TCRdb's table has in-frame clones only and misses some. The table lists some 150,000 clones, 80% to 90% of them singletons, with roughly 8% in the top ten. The specimen was peripheral blood. These receptors were taken from a human donor with acute or convalescent COVID-19. The donor label of this sample is uncertain.

V gene TRBV10-3 combines with J gene TRBJ2-1, with 11 bases that match TRBD1. The CDR3 sequence is 13 residues long. CDR1 is ENHRY and CDR2 is SYGVKD in the germline V gene. The V segment lost 8 bases and the J segment 8 bases; nucleotides outside the gene matches: 5. CDR3 coding DNA: TGTGCCATCTGGGACAGGGGGATCTATGAGCAGTTCTTC. Its translation is CAIWDRGIYEQFF.

This chain joins TRBV9 and TRBJ2-5, with D maybe TRBD2 (7 bases). This CDR3 has 15 residues. V shed 0 bases and J shed 1 base, with 10 bases lying between them. Per the germline V gene, CDR1 is SGDLS and CDR2 is YYNGEE. This CDR3 is CASSVVGGRQETQYF. DNA for the CDR3: TGTGCCAGCAGCGTAGTGGGGGGGCGCCAAGAGACCCAGTACTTC.

The chain combines TRBV21-1 with TRBJ1-1; TRBD1 is the table's D call and was not checked against the DNA. TRBV21-1 is deemed a pseudogene. CDR3 length: 12 residues. The CDR3 DNA sequence: TGTGCCAGCAGCAAAAGGGGCACTGAAGCTTTCTTT. Residues: CASSKRGTEAFF.

The V gene is TRBV6-6, the J gene TRBJ2-1; TRBD2 matches at 7 bases. V lost 7 bases, J lost 8 bases, and 17 bases stayed unmatched. The V gene's germline CDR1 is MNHNY and CDR2 SVGAGI (reference sequence). The CDR3 length is 16 residues. CDR3 DNA sequence: TGTGCCAGCACCTTAGTGGGGGACTGGGGAGGGGATGAGCAGTTCTTC. The encoded protein is CASTLVGDWGGDEQFF.

In its sample, this clone was seen a few times. V gene TRBV25-1 combines with J gene TRBJ1-4; TRBD1 aligns across 9 bases. The CDR3 contains 13 residues. The ends lost 6 bases at V and 5 bases at J; junction bases unmatched: 1. Germline V gives CDR1 MGHDK, CDR2 SYGVNS. The CDR3: CASRGTGNEKLFF. The CDR3 nucleotides are TGTGCCAGCAGAGGGACAGGGAATGAAAAACTGTTTTTT.

This rearrangement joins TRBV7-9 to TRBJ1-1, with TRBD1 matching 7 bases. Germline V gives CDR1 SEHNR, CDR2 FQNEAQ (reference sequence). This CDR3 has 12 residues. V trimming: 5 bases; J trimming: 7 bases; junction bases outside the gene matches: 4. CDR3 sequence: CASSTRGVEAFF. CDR3 nucleotides: TGTGCCAGCAGCACCAGGGGGGTTGAAGCTTTCTTT.

The J gene is TRBJ1-3, the V gene TRBV6-1; no clear D gene. The CDR3 is 16 amino acids. The ends were cut back, 2 bases at V and 5 bases at J, with 16 bases in the middle. Looked up from germline, CDR1 is MNHNS and CDR2 is SASEGT. CDR3 sequence: CASSESAIGGRNTIYF. The CDR3 DNA reads as TGTGCCAGCAGTGAAAGCGCCATTGGAGGTCGAAACACCATATATTTT.

The chain employs TRBV6-6 and TRBJ1-5, with TRBD1 as a possible D gene (5 bases). Germline values: CDR1 MNHNY, CDR2 SVGAGI (reference sequence). Trimming took off 1 base at V and 3 bases at J, with 7 bases between the two ends. This CDR3 region has 14 residues. CDR3 in amino acids: CASSYLTDNQPQHF. The CDR3 DNA reads TGTGCCAGCAGTTACTTGACAGACAATCAGCCCCAGCATTTT.

The V and J genes are TRBV27 and TRBJ1-2; no definite D call. V gave up 2 bases and J gave up 5 bases, with 15 bases separating them. Germline V gene lookup returns CDR1 MNHEY and CDR2 SMNVEV (reference sequence). The CDR3 has 15 residues. In DNA form, the CDR3 reads TGTGCCAGCAGTTTAGTGGGCAAAGGAATTTATGGCTACACCTTC. It translates to CASSLVGKGIYGYTF.

This clone occurred a few times. V and J are TRBV24-1 and TRBJ2-5, with D possibly matching TRBD1 (5 bases). V shed 2 bases and J shed 5 bases, with 8 bases lying between them. The V gene's germline CDR1 is KGHDR and CDR2 SFDVKD. CDR3 size: 13 residues. CDR3 protein: CATSDSRQETQYF. CDR3 bases: TGTGCCACCAGTGATTCGAGACAGGAGACCCAGTACTTC.

The chain combines TRBV9 with TRBJ2-3, with D perhaps TRBD1 (5 bases). This CDR3 comprises 15 residues. The germline V gene encodes CDR1 SGDLS and CDR2 YYNGEE. With 0 bases removed from V and 1 base from J, the gap between germline ends came to 9 bases. Written as DNA, the CDR3 is TGTGCCAGCAGCGTAGAGGCAGGGCGCACAGATACGCAGTATTTT. Protein: CASSVEAGRTDTQYF.

The chain joins TRBV9 to TRBJ1-1, with 7 positions matching TRBD1. CDR3 length equals 14 residues. V shed 4 bases, J shed 4 bases, and the junction held 7 bases outside the gene matches. Germline values: CDR1 SGDLS, CDR2 YYNGEE. The CDR3 sequence is CASSLTGAGTEAFF. Here the CDR3 DNA reads TGTGCCAGCAGCTTAACAGGGGCGGGCACTGAAGCTTTCTTT.

V is TRBV3-1 (or the pseudogene TRBV3-2) and J is TRBJ2-7; D gene ambiguous. The germline gives CDR1 LGHDT, CDR2 YNNKEL (reference sequence). With 0 bases removed from V and 2 bases from J, the gap between germline ends came to 11 bases. This CDR3 contains 15 residues. The CDR3 DNA reads as TGTGCCAGCAGCCAAGAGAACTTTCCTCCCTACGAGCAGTACTTC. Residues: CASSQENFPPYEQYF.

The rearrangement uses TRBV18 and TRBJ2-2; D call uncertain. The CDR3 is 13 residues long. The germline V gene has CDR1 KGHSH and CDR2 LQKENI. Trimming cost V 4 bases and J 5 bases, with 8 bases left between them. The CDR3 spells CASSQIRTGELFF. DNA of the CDR3: TGTGCCAGCTCACAGATACGGACCGGGGAGCTGTTTTTT.

The V call is TRBV11-2, the J call TRBJ1-2; no clear D gene. Germline values: CDR1 SGHAT, CDR2 FQNNGV. V lost 8 bases to trimming and J lost 12 bases, with 22 bases between them. CDR3 size: 13 residues. The CDR3 DNA follows: TGTGCCAGCTCTTCTGGAGGCTTGACCCAGGACACCTTC. Its protein is CASSSGGLTQDTF.

CDR3 DNA sequence: TGTGCCAGCAGTCGGACAAGGAACACTGAAGCTTTCTTT. As protein: CASSRTRNTEAFF. The chain joins TRBV2 to TRBJ1-1; tentatively, D is TRBD1 (5 bases). Germline CDR1 reads SNHLY; CDR2 reads FYNNEI. Trimming cost V 5 bases and J 1 base, with 8 bases left between them. The CDR3 is 13 residues long.

The J gene is TRBJ2-3, the V gene TRBV5-5; 8 bases align to TRBD2. V trimming: 0 bases; J trimming: 3 bases; junction bases outside the gene matches: 3. The CDR3 loop spans 15 amino acids. Per germline, CDR1 SGHKS and CDR2 YYEKEE (reference sequence). In DNA form, the CDR3 reads TGTGCCAGCAGCTTGGATAGCGGGGAGACAGATACGCAGTATTTT. Translating it yields CASSLDSGETDTQYF.

The chain carries TRBV18 and TRBJ1-6; 9 bases align to TRBD1. This CDR3 is 14 amino acids long. CDR1 is KGHSH, CDR2 LQKENI, per germline. V lost 5 bases and J lost 10; bases outside the gene matches: 6. CDR3 sequence (DNA): TGTGCCAGCTCAACCGGGACAGGGAACTCACCCCTCCACTTT. Translation: CASSTGTGNSPLHF.

The rearrangement links TRBV9 to TRBJ1-2; possible D gene TRBD1, 6 bases. This CDR3 is built from 13 residues. V was shortened by 3 bases and J by 4 bases, with 10 bases between the two germline ends. Germline V gene sequence: CDR1 SGDLS, CDR2 YYNGEE. The DNA of the CDR3 is TGTGCCAGCAGCGCGACAGGCCCCTATGGCTACACCTTC. Translation gives CASSATGPYGYTF.

The V and J genes are TRBV10-2 and TRBJ2-1; 12 bases fit TRBD2. The V and J ends lost 4 bases and 3 bases, in that order; junction bases with no gene match: 4. The CDR3 consists of 16 residues. Germline V gives CDR1 WSHSY, CDR2 SAAADI. CDR3 bases: TGCGCCAGCAGTGCTAGCGGGGGGGCGGGCTACAATGAGCAGTTCTTC. Its translation is CASSASGGAGYNEQFF.

The rearrangement links TRBV10-2 to TRBJ2-2, with TRBD2 as a possible D gene (6 bases). V lost 0 bases and J lost 4, with 15 bases in between. Germline V gives CDR1 WSHSY, CDR2 SAAADI. The CDR3 has 17 residues. CDR3 sequence: CASSESLQQGGTGELFF. The CDR3 region has the DNA TGCGCCAGCAGTGAGTCCCTCCAGCAGGGAGGCACCGGGGAGCTGTTTTTT.

This clone has ten or more counts. The chain has TRBV2 and TRBJ1-1, with D unresolved. Germline V CDR1 and CDR2: SNHLY, FYNNEI. V was pared by 2 bases and J by 5 bases, with 15 bases between. The length of the CDR3 is 15 residues. CDR3 coding DNA: TGTGCCAGCAGTGAATCAGAGGCTCTGCGGACTGAAGCTTTCTTT. Its protein is CASSESEALRTEAFF.

This clone appeared many times. V is TRBV6-1 and J is TRBJ2-2; 8 bases fit TRBD1. Germline CDR1 and CDR2: MNHNS and SASEGT. CDR3 size: 17 residues. With 1 base clipped from V and 4 bases from J, the junction kept 8 bases outside the gene matches. The CDR3 DNA is TGTGCCAGCAGTGAAGGGGACAGGCGGTTAGGCACCGGGGAGCTGTTTTTT. It is translated as CASSEGDRRLGTGELFF.

The rearrangement joins TRBV30 to TRBJ1-6; 9 nucleotides match TRBD1. The V gene end was trimmed by 0 bases and the J gene end by 7 bases; junction bases not matched to a gene: 4. CDR1 is GTSNPN, CDR2 SVGIG, per germline (reference sequence). This CDR3 region has 15 residues. In DNA form, the CDR3 reads TGTGCCTGGAGTGTACAGGGGGCGGGAAATTCACCCCTCCACTTT. Translation gives CAWSVQGAGNSPLHF.

CDR3 in amino acids: CASSLGWTGGRNNEQFF. The DNA of the CDR3 is TGTGCCAGCAGCTTAGGTTGGACAGGGGGAAGAAACAATGAGCAGTTCTTC. This chain uses TRBV11-3 with TRBJ2-1, with TRBD1 matching over 10 bases. Germline V gives CDR1 SGHNT, CDR2 YENEEA. The ends lost 1 base at V and 5 bases at J; junction bases unmatched: 8. The CDR3 contains 17 residues.

The V and J genes are TRBV5-1 and TRBJ2-5; 10 bases are shared with TRBD2. Germline values: CDR1 SGHRS, CDR2 YFSETQ. After removal of 0 bases from V and 5 bases from J, the junction contained 4 bases not matched to a gene. The CDR3 is 15 residues long. The CDR3 region has the DNA TGCGCCAGCAGCTTGGTAGATAGCGGGGGGGAGACCCAGTACTTC. Residues: CASSLVDSGGETQYF.

The chain is built from TRBV5-1 and TRBJ2-3, with 11 bases matching TRBD2. Looked up from germline, CDR1 is SGHRS and CDR2 is YFSETQ. V trimming: 5 bases; J trimming: 4 bases; junction bases outside the gene matches: 6. The CDR3 totals 15 residues. The CDR3 DNA follows: TGCGCCAGCAGTTTAGCGGGGGGGCGAGCAGATACGCAGTATTTT. This gives the protein CASSLAGGRADTQYF.

This sequence joins TRBV12-3 or TRBV12-4 and TRBJ1-1; D might be TRBD1 (6 bases). The V gene lost 5 bases and the J gene lost 7 bases, with 8 bases spanning the gap. The CDR3 contains 11 residues. The CDR3 DNA reads TGTGCCAGCAGTGTGGACAGTGAAGCTTTCTTT. It codes for CASSVDSEAFF.

This clone occurred a few times. This chain joins TRBV7-8 and TRBJ2-3; the match to TRBD2 covers 7 bases. Germline V gene lookup returns CDR1 SGHVS and CDR2 FQNEAQ. V was clipped by 6 bases and J by 3 bases; unmatched bases: 9. The length of the CDR3 is 15 residues. The CDR3 region has the DNA TGTGCCAGCAGATCCCGACTAGCTCCAACAGATACGCAGTATTTT. The encoded protein is CASRSRLAPTDTQYF.

For the CDR3, the DNA is TGTGCCAGCAGCTTATTAGAGAGGCCCTACAATGAGCAGTTCTTC. It codes for CASSLLERPYNEQFF. V is TRBV11-3 and J is TRBJ2-1, with D hard to call. CDR1 and CDR2 (germline): SGHNT, YENEEA. Trimming left V 2 bases short and J 2 bases short, with 10 bases between. The length of the CDR3 is 15 residues.

This chain uses TRBV29-1 with TRBJ2-3; D call uncertain. Germline V CDR1 and CDR2: SQVTM, ANQGSEA. This CDR3 comprises 14 residues. Trimming pared 4 bases from V and 0 bases from J, leaving 11 bases between. The DNA for the CDR3 is TGCAGCGTTGCGCCGACACGAAGCACAGATACGCAGTATTTT. The encoded protein is CSVAPTRSTDTQYF.

This clone has more than one count but fewer than ten. DNA of the CDR3: TGTGCCAGCAGCCCCCTGGCAGGGGGAAACACCATATATTTT. It codes for CASSPLAGGNTIYF. The V gene is TRBV9, the J gene TRBJ1-3; a possible D gene is TRBD1 (5 bases). Germline V gene data show CDR1 as SGDLS and CDR2 as YYNGEE. CDR3 length equals 14 residues. Between the trimmed V and J ends, which lost 4 bases and 4 bases, there was a span of 12 bases.